These 32 T cell receptor beta chains share one sample of origin, sequenced in a study of blood T cell repertoires in COVID-19. The repertoire was sequenced with immunoSEQ multiplex PCR; TCRdb's copy has only in-frame clones and lacks some. The sample includes roughly 150,000 clones, more than 80% of them seen just once. The material sequenced was peripheral blood. Every receptor here comes from a woman aged 55-75 years with active COVID-19.

V gene TRBV28 combines with J gene TRBJ2-2, with 7 nucleotides matching TRBD2. The ends lost 6 bases at V and 5 bases at J; junction bases unmatched: 15. Germline V gives CDR1 MDHEN, CDR2 SYDVKM. CDR3 length equals 17 residues. The DNA of the CDR3 is TGTGCCAGCAGCCCTCCGGCGGGAGAGGCCTTGACCGGGGAGCTGTTTTTT. Its translation: CASSPPAGEALTGELFF.

The V call is TRBV5-4, the J call TRBJ2-2; 9 nucleotides line up with TRBD2. This CDR3 contains 15 residues. J was trimmed by 3 bases and V by 4 bases; bases with no gene match: 4. CDR1 SGHNT and CDR2 YYREEE come from the germline V gene (reference sequence). The CDR3 loop reads CASSPGTSYTGELFF. In DNA, the CDR3 is TGTGCCAGCAGCCCCGGGACTAGCTACACCGGGGAGCTGTTTTTT. The full variable domain, in which reference TRBV5-4 and TRBJ2-2 provide the parts outside the CDR3, is ETGVTQSPTHLIKTRGQQVTLRCSSQSGHNTVSWYQQALGQGPQFIFQYYREEENGRGNFPPRFSGLQFPNYSSELNVNALELDDSALYLCASSPGTSYTGELFFGEGSRLTVL.

V gene TRBV10-3 combines with J gene TRBJ2-7, with 9 positions matching TRBD2. J gave up 3 bases and V 4 bases, and 7 bases lay outside the gene matches. The length of the CDR3 is 15 residues. Germline V CDR1 and CDR2: ENHRY, SYGVKD. CDR3 bases: TGTGCCATCAGTGGGGGGACTAGCAAGAACTACGAGCAGTACTTC. Translated: CAISGGTSKNYEQYF.

This clone came up once. The V and J genes are TRBV10-2 and TRBJ2-1, with D perhaps matching TRBD1 (5 bases). Trimming left V 4 bases short and J 10 bases short, with 8 bases between. The CDR3 is 11 residues long. Germline CDR1 WSHSY, CDR2 SAAADI. This chain's CDR3 is CASSGTQEQFF. CDR3 sequence (DNA): TGCGCCAGCAGTGGGACACAAGAGCAGTTCTTC.

The chain has TRBV19 and TRBJ1-1; 7 bases match TRBD1. Germline assignment: CDR1 LNHDA and CDR2 SQIVND (reference sequence). Losses at the gene ends were 7 bases for V and 1 base for J; bases not matched to a gene: 3. The CDR3 is 13 residues long. CDR3 sequence: CASTRTGNTEAFF. CDR3 bases: TGTGCCAGTACCCGGACAGGGAACACTGAAGCTTTCTTT.

CDR3 DNA: TGTGCCAGCTCACAGGGACGCACAGATACGCAGTATTTT. Translating gives CASSQGRTDTQYF. The V gene is TRBV2, the J gene TRBJ2-3, with D perhaps TRBD1 (6 bases). Between the trimmed V and J ends, which lost 8 bases and 1 base, there was a span of 10 bases. CDR1 and CDR2 from the germline V gene are SNHLY and FYNNEI. The CDR3 totals 13 residues.

J is TRBJ2-7 and V is TRBV27, with D perhaps TRBD2 (7 bases). This CDR3 contains 15 residues. The V end was cut by 0 bases, the J end by 4 bases, with 13 bases between. Per the germline V gene, CDR1 is MNHEY and CDR2 is SMNVEV (reference sequence). CDR3 sequence: CASSLSGGAGYEQYF. The CDR3 coding sequence is TGTGCCAGCAGTTTATCAGGGGGGGCCGGTTACGAGCAGTACTTC.

The chain employs TRBV27 and TRBJ2-3; D is undetermined. Germline loops: CDR1 MNHEY, CDR2 SMNVEV (reference sequence). V was pared by 4 bases and J by 8 bases, with 7 bases between. CDR3 length: 11 amino acids. CDR3 amino acids: CASSSTRTQYF. The CDR3 coding sequence is TGTGCCAGCAGTTCCACACGTACGCAGTATTTT.

The chain joins TRBV28 to TRBJ2-3; 7 bases fit TRBD2. Germline V CDR1 and CDR2: MDHEN, SYDVKM. The CDR3 extends over 16 amino acids. The J segment lost 2 bases and the V segment lost 3 bases, leaving 8 bases of the junction unmatched. The CDR3 protein is CASSFPGEGFTDTQYF. In DNA, the CDR3 is TGTGCCAGCAGTTTCCCGGGGGAGGGTTTCACAGATACGCAGTATTTT.

This clone was seen a single time. The rearrangement uses TRBV5-4 and TRBJ1-2; D call uncertain. This CDR3 comprises 13 residues. The V gene lost 3 bases and the J gene lost 8 bases, with 14 bases spanning the gap. The V gene's germline CDR1 is SGHNT and CDR2 YYREEE (reference sequence). The CDR3 spells CASSSSSTLGYTF. The DNA for the CDR3 is TGTGCCAGCAGCTCCAGTTCCACCCTCGGCTACACCTTC.

This clone was picked up one time. The chain links TRBV19 to TRBJ2-2; D gene ambiguous. The CDR3 is 13 amino acids. V dropped 5 bases and J dropped 8 bases, with 12 bases sitting between them. Germline V gene data show CDR1 as LNHDA and CDR2 as SQIVND (reference sequence). The DNA of the CDR3 is TGTGCCAGTAGTCCCGCGCCGTGGGGGGAGCTGTTTTTT. Translating gives CASSPAPWGELFF.

The chain joins TRBV28 to TRBJ1-1; 7 nucleotides align to TRBD1. The CDR3 contains 12 residues. Germline CDR1 MDHEN, CDR2 SYDVKM. V was clipped by 6 bases and J by 5 bases; unmatched bases: 3. The CDR3 DNA follows: TGTGCCAGCAGGACAGGGAAGACTGAAGCTTTCTTT. Residues: CASRTGKTEAFF.

The gene calls are TRBV4-3 and TRBJ1-4; no firm D call. The CDR3 runs to 16 residues. V lost 2 bases and J lost 7, with 17 bases in between. Germline V gene sequence: CDR1 LGHNA, CDR2 YSLEER. This CDR3 is CASSQSGLPWGEKLFF. Here the CDR3 DNA reads TGCGCCAGCAGCCAATCCGGACTCCCCTGGGGTGAAAAACTGTTTTTT.

The V gene is TRBV7-3, the J gene TRBJ2-4; a weak D match, TRBD2 (6 bases). Germline V gene data show CDR1 as SGHTA and CDR2 as FQGTGA. V gave up 0 bases and J gave up 0 bases, with 9 bases separating them. CDR3 size: 16 residues. In nucleotides, the CDR3 is TGTGCCAGCAGCTTAACGTCGGGACTAGCCAAAAACATTCAGTACTTC. Translating it yields CASSLTSGLAKNIQYF.

The V and J genes are TRBV2 and TRBJ2-1; 9 nucleotides align to TRBD2. The CDR3 runs to 16 residues. The germline gives CDR1 SNHLY, CDR2 FYNNEI. The J segment lost 4 bases and the V segment lost 7 bases, leaving 11 bases of the junction unmatched. The CDR3 coding sequence is TGTGCCAGCACTCAATTGGGAGCGGGAGGATACAATGAGCAGTTCTTC. Translation gives CASTQLGAGGYNEQFF.

This chain connects TRBV28 to TRBJ2-7; TRBD2 matches at 7 bases. The CDR3 totals 14 residues. Germline V gene data show CDR1 as MDHEN and CDR2 as SYDVKM. V trimming: 4 bases; J trimming: 3 bases; junction bases outside the gene matches: 6. Written as DNA, the CDR3 is TGTGCCAGCAGTTCTAGCGGTTTAGACTACGAGCAGTACTTC. This encodes CASSSSGLDYEQYF. Based on the CDR3 plus reference TRBV28 and TRBJ2-7, the full variable domain is DVKVTQSSRYLVKRTGEKVFLECVQDMDHENMFWYRQDPGLGLRLIYFSYDVKMKEKGDIPEGYSVSREKKERFSLILESASTNQTSMYLCASSSSGLDYEQYFGPGTRLTVT.

By sample fraction, this clone is medium-sized. The chain combines TRBV19 with TRBJ1-6; D unclear. Trimming removed 3 bases from V and 7 bases from J, with 28 bases in between. Germline CDR1 reads LNHDA; CDR2 reads SQIVND (reference sequence). This CDR3 region has 20 residues. The CDR3 is CASSMERAFGRFEVNSPLHF. The CDR3, as DNA: TGTGCCAGTAGTATGGAGCGGGCTTTCGGCCGTTTCGAAGTAAATTCACCCCTCCACTTT.

The genes are TRBV6-2 or TRBV6-3 and TRBJ1-2, with TRBD1 identical over 8 bases. The CDR3 contains 15 residues. Germline lookup yields CDR1 MNHEY and CDR2 SVGEGT. V shed 6 bases and J 2 bases; nucleotides not matched to a gene: 8. In nucleotides, the CDR3 is TGTGCCAGCAGCCACGGACAGGGAGGCAACTATGGCTACACCTTC. Protein sequence: CASSHGQGGNYGYTF.

The chain employs TRBV5-4 and TRBJ2-7, with D perhaps TRBD1 (6 bases). Trimming pared 0 bases from V and 5 bases from J, leaving 9 bases between. Germline V gene sequence: CDR1 SGHNT, CDR2 YYREEE (reference sequence). The CDR3 is made up of 13 amino acids. CDR3 bases: TGTGCCAGCAGCTTGGTACAGGGTGACGAGCAGTACTTC. It yields the protein CASSLVQGDEQYF.

This chain uses TRBV14 with TRBJ2-3; 14 nucleotides align to TRBD2. This CDR3 spans 13 amino acids. Trimming removed 6 bases from V and 10 bases from J; junction bases left unmatched: 3. Germline lookup yields CDR1 SGHDN and CDR2 FVKESK. CDR3 coding DNA: TGTGCCAGCAGAGGGACTAGCGGGAGCTCGCAGTATTTT. This sequence encodes CASRGTSGSSQYF.

The V and J genes are TRBV7-9 and TRBJ2-1; TRBD1 matches 8 bases. After removal of 3 bases from V and 2 bases from J, the junction contained 3 bases not matched to a gene. The CDR3 is made up of 15 amino acids. Germline lookup yields CDR1 SEHNR and CDR2 FQNEAQ (reference sequence). CDR3 residues: CASSFGTGPYNEQFF. The CDR3 region has the DNA TGTGCCAGCAGCTTCGGGACAGGTCCCTACAATGAGCAGTTCTTC.

This sequence joins TRBV5-1 and TRBJ2-2; a possible D gene is TRBD2 (6 bases). CDR1 SGHRS and CDR2 YFSETQ come from the germline V gene. V was pared by 0 bases and J by 2 bases, with 17 bases between. The CDR3 runs to 18 residues. CDR3 DNA sequence: TGCGCCAGCAGCTTGGGGCAGCCCCGGGGGATTAACACCGGGGAGCTGTTTTTT. This encodes CASSLGQPRGINTGELFF.

The CDR3 DNA is TGTGCCAGCAGCCGATTTTGGGCAGGGGCAGAAGAGACCCAGTACTTC. Its translation: CASSRFWAGAEETQYF. The chain couples TRBV7-9 to TRBJ2-5, with TRBD1 as a possible D gene (6 bases). Germline V gene lookup returns CDR1 SEHNR and CDR2 FQNEAQ (reference sequence). This CDR3 has 16 residues. The V end was cut by 5 bases, the J end by 3 bases, with 19 bases between.

This sequence joins TRBV9 and TRBJ2-7; TRBD2 matches 10 bases. V lost 0 bases to trimming and J lost 2 bases; unmatched junction nucleotides: 8. Germline V CDR1 and CDR2: SGDLS, YYNGEE. The CDR3 has 17 amino acids. The CDR3 is CASSVALRTSGAYEQYF. CDR3 DNA sequence: TGTGCCAGCAGCGTAGCTTTAAGGACTAGCGGAGCCTACGAGCAGTACTTC.

This chain joins TRBV5-1 and TRBJ2-7, with 10 bases that match TRBD2. CDR1 and CDR2 from the germline V gene are SGHRS and YFSETQ. The CDR3 has 16 amino acids. V lost 1 base, J lost 4 bases, and 8 bases stayed unmatched. The CDR3 sequence is CASSLTAGLAVYEQYF. Here the CDR3 DNA reads TGCGCCAGCAGCTTGACGGCAGGACTAGCGGTGTACGAGCAGTACTTC.

The V call is TRBV7-6, the J call TRBJ2-1; 7 positions match TRBD1. The length of the CDR3 is 15 residues. Trimming at V came to 4 bases and at J to 3 bases, leaving 6 bases not matched to a gene. From germline, CDR1 is SGHVS and CDR2 FNYEAQ. The CDR3 DNA reads as TGTGCCAGCAGCTCGAGCACAGGGGACTACAATGAGCAGTTCTTC. Protein sequence: CASSSSTGDYNEQFF.

This clone showed up just a few times. The chain has TRBV12-3 or TRBV12-4 and TRBJ2-7; the D gene is possibly TRBD2 (6 bases). The CDR3 extends over 13 amino acids. The ends were cut back, 3 bases at V and 6 bases at J, with 12 bases in the middle. CDR3 DNA sequence: TGTGCCAGCAGTTTTGGGGGAGGTAGCGAGCAGTACTTC. The encoded protein is CASSFGGGSEQYF.

The rearrangement uses TRBV7-8 and TRBJ1-4, with 7 bases that match TRBD1. Germline V gene data show CDR1 as SGHVS and CDR2 as FQNEAQ. The CDR3 has 15 amino acids. The junction had 6 bases not matched to a gene; V was cut back by 4 bases and J by 4 bases. CDR3 residues: CASSSRDSRNEKLFF. The CDR3, as DNA: TGTGCCAGCAGCTCACGGGACAGCCGTAATGAAAAACTGTTTTTT. Using reference TRBV7-8 and TRBJ1-4 for the parts outside the CDR3, the full variable domain is GAGVSQSPRYKVAKRGQDVALRCDPISGHVSLFWYQQALGQGPEFLTYFQNEAQLDKSGLPSDRFFAERPEGSVSTLKIQRTQQEDSAVYLCASSSRDSRNEKLFFGSGTQLSVL.

The chain recombines TRBV27 with TRBJ2-1; 11 positions match TRBD2. CDR3 length equals 15 residues. Germline assignment: CDR1 MNHEY and CDR2 SMNVEV (reference sequence). Trimming at V came to 6 bases and at J to 9 bases, leaving 10 bases not matched to a gene. The CDR3 DNA follows: TGTGCCAGCAGCCCTTTAGCGGGAGGGGGGGGTGAGCAGTTCTTC. It translates to CASSPLAGGGGEQFF.

This clone was found a few times. The J gene is TRBJ2-5, the V gene TRBV18, with 8 bases matching TRBD2. After removal of 9 bases from V and 1 base from J, the junction contained 7 bases not matched to a gene. Germline loops: CDR1 KGHSH, CDR2 LQKENI. The length of the CDR3 is 14 residues. The CDR3 DNA reads TGTGCCAGTCGAAGCGGGAGTATCCAAGAGACCCAGTACTTC. This codes for CASRSGSIQETQYF.

The V gene is TRBV6-5, the J gene TRBJ2-5, with 9 bases matching TRBD2. The CDR3 has 14 residues. V trimming: 4 bases; J trimming: 4 bases; junction bases outside the gene matches: 4. Germline CDR1 is MNHEY and CDR2 is SVGAGI. The CDR3 sequence: CASSWGSGRETQYF. CDR3 coding DNA: TGTGCCAGCAGTTGGGGTAGCGGGAGAGAGACCCAGTACTTC.

The gene calls are TRBV20-1 and TRBJ2-1; 9 bases fit TRBD1. V was pared by 3 bases and J by 4 bases, with 13 bases of the junction left unmatched. Per the germline V gene, CDR1 is DFQATT and CDR2 is SNEGSKA (reference sequence). The CDR3 spans 17 residues. The CDR3 DNA sequence: TGCAGTGCTAGTAGGACAGGGGAGGGGGTTTTTTACAATGAGCAGTTCTTC. Translation gives CSASRTGEGVFYNEQFF.